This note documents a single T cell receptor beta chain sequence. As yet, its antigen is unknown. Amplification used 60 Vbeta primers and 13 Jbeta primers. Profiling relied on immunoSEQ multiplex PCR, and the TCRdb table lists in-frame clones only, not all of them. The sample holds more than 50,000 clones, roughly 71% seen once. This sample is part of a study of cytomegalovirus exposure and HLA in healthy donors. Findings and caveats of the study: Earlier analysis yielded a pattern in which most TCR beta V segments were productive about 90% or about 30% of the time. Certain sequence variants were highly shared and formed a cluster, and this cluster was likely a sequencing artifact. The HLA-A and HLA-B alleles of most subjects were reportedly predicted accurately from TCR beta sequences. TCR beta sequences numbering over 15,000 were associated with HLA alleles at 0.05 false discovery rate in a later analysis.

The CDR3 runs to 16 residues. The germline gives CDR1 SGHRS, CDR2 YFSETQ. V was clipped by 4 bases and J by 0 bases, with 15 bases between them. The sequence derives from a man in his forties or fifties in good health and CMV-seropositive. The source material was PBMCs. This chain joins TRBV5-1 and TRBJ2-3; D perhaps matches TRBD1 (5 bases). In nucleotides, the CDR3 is TGCGCCAGCAGCATACAGACAGATCCTAGCACAGATACGCAGTATTTT. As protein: CASSIQTDPSTDTQYF.